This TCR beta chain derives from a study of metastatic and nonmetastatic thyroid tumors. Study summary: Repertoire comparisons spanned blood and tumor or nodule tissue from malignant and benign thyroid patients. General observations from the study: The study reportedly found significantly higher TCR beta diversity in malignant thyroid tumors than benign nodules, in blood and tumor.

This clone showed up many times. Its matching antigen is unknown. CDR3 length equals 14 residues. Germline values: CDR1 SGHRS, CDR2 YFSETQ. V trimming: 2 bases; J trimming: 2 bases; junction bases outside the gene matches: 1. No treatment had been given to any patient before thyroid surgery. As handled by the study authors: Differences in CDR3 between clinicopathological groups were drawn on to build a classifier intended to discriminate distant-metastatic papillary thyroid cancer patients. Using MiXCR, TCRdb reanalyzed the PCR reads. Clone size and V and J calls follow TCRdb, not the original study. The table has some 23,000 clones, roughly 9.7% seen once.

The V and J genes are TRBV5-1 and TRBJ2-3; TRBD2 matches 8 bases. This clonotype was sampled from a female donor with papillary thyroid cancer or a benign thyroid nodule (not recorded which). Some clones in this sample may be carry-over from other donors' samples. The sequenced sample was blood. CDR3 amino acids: CASSFSGITDTQYF. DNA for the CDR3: TGCGCCAGCAGCTTTAGCGGGATCACAGATACGCAGTATTTT.